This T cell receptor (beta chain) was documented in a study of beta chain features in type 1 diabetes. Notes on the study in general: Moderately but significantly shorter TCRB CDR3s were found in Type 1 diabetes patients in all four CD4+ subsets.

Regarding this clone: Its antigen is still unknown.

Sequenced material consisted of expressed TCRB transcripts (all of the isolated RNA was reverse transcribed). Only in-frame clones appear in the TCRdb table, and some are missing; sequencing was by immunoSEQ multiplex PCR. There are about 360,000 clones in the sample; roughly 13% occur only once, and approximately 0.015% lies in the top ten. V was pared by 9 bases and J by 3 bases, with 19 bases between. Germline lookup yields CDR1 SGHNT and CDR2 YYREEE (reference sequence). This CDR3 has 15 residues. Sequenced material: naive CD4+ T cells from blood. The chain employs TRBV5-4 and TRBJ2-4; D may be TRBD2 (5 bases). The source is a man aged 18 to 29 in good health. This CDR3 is CATKRPGMDKNIQYF. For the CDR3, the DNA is TGTGCCACCAAAAGACCGGGAATGGACAAAAACATTCAGTACTTC.